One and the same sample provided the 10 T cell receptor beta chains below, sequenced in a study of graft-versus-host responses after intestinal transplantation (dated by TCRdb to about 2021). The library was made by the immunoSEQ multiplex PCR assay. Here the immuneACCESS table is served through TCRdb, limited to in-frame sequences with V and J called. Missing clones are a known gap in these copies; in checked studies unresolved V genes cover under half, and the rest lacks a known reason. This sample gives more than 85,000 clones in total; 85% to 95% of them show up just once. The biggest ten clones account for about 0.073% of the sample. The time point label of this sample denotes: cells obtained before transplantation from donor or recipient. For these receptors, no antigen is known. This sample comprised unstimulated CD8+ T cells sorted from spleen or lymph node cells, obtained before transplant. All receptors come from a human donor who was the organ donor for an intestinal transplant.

The CDR3, as DNA: TGTGCCAGCAGTGAACCTGAGGCTAGCGGGGGGCCCTACGAGCAGTACTTC. This encodes CASSEPEASGGPYEQYF. The chain combines TRBV2 with TRBJ2-7; 11 bases align to TRBD2. CDR1 is SNHLY and CDR2 is FYNNEI in the germline V gene. This CDR3 spans 17 amino acids. With V trimmed by 2 bases and J by 2 bases, 8 bases remained unmatched.

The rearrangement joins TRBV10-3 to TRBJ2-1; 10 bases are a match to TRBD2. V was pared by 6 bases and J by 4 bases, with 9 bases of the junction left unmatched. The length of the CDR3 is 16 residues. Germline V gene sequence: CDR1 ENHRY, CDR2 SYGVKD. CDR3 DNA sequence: TGTGCCATCAGAAAGGAACTAGCGGGAAAGTACAATGAGCAGTTCTTC. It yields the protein CAIRKELAGKYNEQFF.

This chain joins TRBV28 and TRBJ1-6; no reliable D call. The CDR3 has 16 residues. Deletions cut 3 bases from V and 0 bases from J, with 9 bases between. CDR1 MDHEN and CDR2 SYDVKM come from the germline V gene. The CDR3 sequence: CASSFLRSSYNSPLHF. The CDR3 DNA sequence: TGTGCCAGCAGTTTCCTCAGAAGCTCCTATAATTCACCCCTCCACTTT.

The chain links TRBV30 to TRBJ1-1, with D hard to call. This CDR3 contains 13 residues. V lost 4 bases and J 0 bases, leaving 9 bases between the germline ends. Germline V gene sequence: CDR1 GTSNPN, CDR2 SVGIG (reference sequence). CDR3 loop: CAWKRGVNTEAFF. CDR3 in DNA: TGTGCCTGGAAGAGAGGTGTGAACACTGAAGCTTTCTTT.

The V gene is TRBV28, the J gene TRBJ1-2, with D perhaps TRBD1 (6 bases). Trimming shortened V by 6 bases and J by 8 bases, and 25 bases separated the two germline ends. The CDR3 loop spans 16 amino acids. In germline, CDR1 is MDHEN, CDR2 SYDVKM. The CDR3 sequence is CASSRGVRGTFEGYTF. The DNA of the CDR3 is TGTGCCAGCAGCCGAGGCGTGAGGGGGACATTCGAGGGCTACACCTTC.

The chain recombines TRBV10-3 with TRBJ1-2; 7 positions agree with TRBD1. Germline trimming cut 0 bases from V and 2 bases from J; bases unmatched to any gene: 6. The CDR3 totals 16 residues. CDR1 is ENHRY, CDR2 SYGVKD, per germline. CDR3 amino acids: CAISESRTGLNYGYTF. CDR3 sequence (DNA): TGTGCCATCAGTGAGTCCCGGACAGGCCTAAACTATGGCTACACCTTC.

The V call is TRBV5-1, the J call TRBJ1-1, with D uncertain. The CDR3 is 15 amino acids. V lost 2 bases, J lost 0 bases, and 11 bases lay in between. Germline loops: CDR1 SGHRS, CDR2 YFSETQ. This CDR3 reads CASSLGEIMNTEAFF. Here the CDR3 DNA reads TGCGCCAGCAGCTTAGGAGAAATCATGAACACTGAAGCTTTCTTT.

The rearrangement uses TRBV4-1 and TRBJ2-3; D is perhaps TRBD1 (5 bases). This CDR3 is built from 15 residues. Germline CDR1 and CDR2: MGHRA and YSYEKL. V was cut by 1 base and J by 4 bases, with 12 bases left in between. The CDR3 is CASSQAPQVPDTQYF. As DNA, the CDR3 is TGCGCCAGCAGCCAAGCACCACAGGTACCAGATACGCAGTATTTT.

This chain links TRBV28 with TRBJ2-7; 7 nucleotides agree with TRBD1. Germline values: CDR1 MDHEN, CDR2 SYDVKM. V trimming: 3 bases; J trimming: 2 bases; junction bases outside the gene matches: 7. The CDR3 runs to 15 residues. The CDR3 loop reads CASSFWETGTYEQYF. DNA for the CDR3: TGTGCCAGCAGTTTCTGGGAGACAGGGACCTACGAGCAGTACTTC.

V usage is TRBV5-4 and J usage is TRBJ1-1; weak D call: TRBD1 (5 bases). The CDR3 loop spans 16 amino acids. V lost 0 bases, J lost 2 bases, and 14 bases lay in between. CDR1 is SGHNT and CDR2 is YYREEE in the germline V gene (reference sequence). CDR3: CASSLGEQVVNTEAFF. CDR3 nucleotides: TGTGCCAGCAGCTTGGGGGAACAGGTCGTTAACACTGAAGCTTTCTTT.